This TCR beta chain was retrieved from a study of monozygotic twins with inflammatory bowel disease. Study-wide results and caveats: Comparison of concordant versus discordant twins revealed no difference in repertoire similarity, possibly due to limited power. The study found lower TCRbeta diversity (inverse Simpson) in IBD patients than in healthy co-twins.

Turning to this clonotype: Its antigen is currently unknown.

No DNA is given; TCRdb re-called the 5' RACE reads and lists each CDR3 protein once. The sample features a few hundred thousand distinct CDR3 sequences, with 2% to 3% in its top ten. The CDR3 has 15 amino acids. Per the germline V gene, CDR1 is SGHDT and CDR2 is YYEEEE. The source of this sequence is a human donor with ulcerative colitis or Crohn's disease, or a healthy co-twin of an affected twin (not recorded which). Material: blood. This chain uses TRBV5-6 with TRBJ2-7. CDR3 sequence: CASSLEGSEIYEQYF.